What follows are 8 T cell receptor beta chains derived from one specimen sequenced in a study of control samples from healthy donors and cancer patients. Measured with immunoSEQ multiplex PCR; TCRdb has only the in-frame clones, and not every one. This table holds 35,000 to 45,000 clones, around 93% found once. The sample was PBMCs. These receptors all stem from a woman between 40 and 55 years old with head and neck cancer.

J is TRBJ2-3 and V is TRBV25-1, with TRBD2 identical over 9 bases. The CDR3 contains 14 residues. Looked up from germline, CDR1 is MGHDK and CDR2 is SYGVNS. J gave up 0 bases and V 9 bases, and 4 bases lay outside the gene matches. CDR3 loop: CASYSGRSTDTQYF. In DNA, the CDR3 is TGTGCCAGTTACAGCGGGAGGAGCACAGATACGCAGTATTTT.

The CDR3 sequence is CASSPSGSYEQYF. The DNA for the CDR3 is TGTGCCAGCAGCCCGTCGGGGTCCTACGAGCAGTACTTC. V and J are TRBV11-3 and TRBJ2-7; weak D call: TRBD2 (5 bases). CDR3 size: 13 residues. Trimming pared 5 bases from V and 1 base from J, leaving 9 bases between. The germline V gene has CDR1 SGHNT and CDR2 YENEEA. The full variable domain, rest sourced from reference TRBV11-3 and TRBJ2-7, is EAGVVQSPRYKIIEKKQPVAFWCNPISGHNTLYWYLQNLGQGPELLIRYENEEAVDDSQLPKDRFSAERLKGVDSTLKIQPAELGDSAVYLCASSPSGSYEQYFGPGTRLTVT.

The CDR3 here is CASSLDGGLIYEQYF. DNA of the CDR3: TGCGCCAGCAGCTTGGACGGGGGACTAATCTACGAGCAGTACTTC. The chain joins TRBV5-1 to TRBJ2-7, with 7 bases that match TRBD2. The junction had 6 bases not matched to a gene; V was cut back by 0 bases and J by 3 bases. CDR1 and CDR2 from the germline V gene are SGHRS and YFSETQ. The CDR3 length is 15 residues.

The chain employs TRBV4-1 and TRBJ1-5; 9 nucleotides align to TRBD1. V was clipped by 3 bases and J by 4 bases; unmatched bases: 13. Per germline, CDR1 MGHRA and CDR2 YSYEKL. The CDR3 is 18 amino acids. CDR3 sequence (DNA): TGCGCCAGCAGCCATATCCCGGGACAGGGAAGGGGGAATCAGCCCCAGCATTTT. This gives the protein CASSHIPGQGRGNQPQHF.

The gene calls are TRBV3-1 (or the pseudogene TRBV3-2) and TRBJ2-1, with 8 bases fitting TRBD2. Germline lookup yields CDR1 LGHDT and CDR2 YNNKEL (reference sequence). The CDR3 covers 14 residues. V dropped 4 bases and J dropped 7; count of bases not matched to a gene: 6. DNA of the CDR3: TGTGCCAGCAGCCTCAGACTAGCGTATAATGAGCAGTTCTTC. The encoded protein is CASSLRLAYNEQFF.

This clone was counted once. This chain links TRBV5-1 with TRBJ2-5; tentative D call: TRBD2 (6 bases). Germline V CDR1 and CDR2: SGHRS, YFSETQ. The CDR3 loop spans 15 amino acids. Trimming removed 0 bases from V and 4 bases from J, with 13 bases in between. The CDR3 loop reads CASSLGGTARETQYF. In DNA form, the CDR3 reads TGCGCCAGCAGCTTGGGCGGGACGGCTCGAGAGACCCAGTACTTC.

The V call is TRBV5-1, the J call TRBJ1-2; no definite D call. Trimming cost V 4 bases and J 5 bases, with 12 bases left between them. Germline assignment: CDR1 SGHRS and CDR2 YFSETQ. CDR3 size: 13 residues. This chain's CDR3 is CASSLDGEYGYTF. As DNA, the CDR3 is TGCGCCAGCAGCCTTGACGGGGAATATGGCTACACCTTC.

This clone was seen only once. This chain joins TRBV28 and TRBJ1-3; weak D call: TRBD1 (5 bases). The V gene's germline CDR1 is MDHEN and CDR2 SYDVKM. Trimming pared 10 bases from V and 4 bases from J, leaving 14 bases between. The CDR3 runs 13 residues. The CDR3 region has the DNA TGTGCCACCCTGGAGGGGTGGGGAAACACCATATATTTT. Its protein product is CATLEGWGNTIYF.